This entry lists 32 T cell receptor beta chains sequenced from one sample in a study of CD8 T cells in ankylosing spondylitis. TCRdb reanalysed the 5' RACE reads using MiXCR and keeps one entry per CDR3 protein. The table shows roughly 260,000 distinct CDR3 sequences, with 20% occurring only once. Material for sequencing was blood, either unsorted or a sorted T cell fraction (not recorded which). Receptor source: a male donor with ankylosing spondylitis or in good health (not recorded which).

This clonotype has at least ten counts. The chain joins TRBV5-6 to TRBJ1-6; D gene unclear. The V gene's germline CDR1 is SGHDT and CDR2 YYEEEE. The CDR3 contains 15 residues. V was clipped by 1 base and J by 10 bases, with 15 bases between them. In DNA, the CDR3 is TGTGCCAGCAGCTTGTATGGGCCGACTAGCTCACCCCTCCACTTT. It codes for CASSLYGPTSSPLHF.

This clonotype was seen at least ten times. The V call is TRBV12-3 or TRBV12-4, the J call TRBJ1-5; TRBD1 is a possible D gene (5 bases). The ends were cut back, 4 bases at V and 0 bases at J, with 10 bases in the middle. The CDR3 totals 15 residues. CDR3 residues: CASSSGDGSNQPQHF. CDR3 bases: TGTGCCAGCAGTTCCGGGGACGGTAGCAATCAGCCCCAGCATTTT.

This clonotype appeared a single time. This chain uses TRBV5-1 with TRBJ2-2; D remains ambiguous. Germline CDR1 SGHRS, CDR2 YFSETQ. V lost 4 bases and J 1 base, leaving 11 bases between the germline ends. The CDR3 sequence is 15 residues long. CDR3 region: CASSPYTVNTGELFF. The CDR3 coding sequence is TGCGCCAGCAGCCCTTACACGGTGAACACCGGGGAGCTGTTTTTT. Together with reference TRBV5-1 and TRBJ2-2, the CDR3 gives the full variable domain: KAGVTQTPRYLIKTRGQQVTLSCSPISGHRSVSWYQQTPGQGLQFLFEYFSETQRNKGNFPGRFSGRQFSNSRSEMNVSTLELGDSALYLCASSPYTVNTGELFFGEGSRLTVL.

In its sample, this clonotype was seen many times. The chain uses TRBV12-3 or TRBV12-4 and TRBJ1-3; D is unresolved. V was shortened by 4 bases and J by 4 bases, with 11 bases between the two germline ends. CDR3 length: 14 residues. CDR3 bases: TGTGCCAGCAGTTACGAGGGAAGGGGAAACACCATATATTTT. Amino acid sequence: CASSYEGRGNTIYF.

This clonotype showed up just a few times. This chain uses TRBV10-3 with TRBJ1-2; 7 bases fit TRBD1. The germline gives CDR1 ENHRY, CDR2 SYGVKD. The J segment lost 4 bases and the V segment lost 7 bases, leaving 9 bases of the junction unmatched. This CDR3 is 14 amino acids long. CDR3 sequence (DNA): TGTGCCATCAAAGGGACAGCAGACATCTATGGCTACACCTTC. Its translation is CAIKGTADIYGYTF.

A word on this clonotype: With a much larger clone just one base away, this may be a read error. The chain uses TRBV28 and TRBJ2-5, with TRBD2 identical over 12 bases. The junction had 3 bases not matched to a gene; V was cut back by 5 bases and J by 2 bases. CDR3 length equals 15 residues. Germline CDR1 and CDR2: MDHEN and SYDVKM. The CDR3 DNA reads TGTGCCAGCAGTCGGACTAGCGGGGTTCAAGAGACCCAGTACTTC. Protein sequence: CASSRTSGVQETQYF.

V and J are TRBV15 and TRBJ1-3; no clear D gene. This CDR3 comprises 16 residues. The germline gives CDR1 LNHNV, CDR2 YYDKDF (reference sequence). Trimming left V 0 bases short and J 4 bases short, with 13 bases between. The CDR3 is CATSRDQRGPGNTIYF. The CDR3 bases are TGTGCCACCAGCAGAGATCAAAGAGGGCCAGGAAACACCATATATTTT. Full variable domain (missing parts from reference TRBV15 and TRBJ1-3): DAMVIQNPRYQVTQFGKPVTLSCSQTLNHNVMYWYQQKSSQAPKLLFHYYDKDFNNEADTPDNFQSRRPNTSFCFLDIRSPGLGDTAMYLCATSRDQRGPGNTIYFGEGSWLTVV.

This clonotype appeared a few times. The chain recombines TRBV12-3 or TRBV12-4 with TRBJ2-1; D ambiguous. The CDR3 sequence is 12 residues long. V was clipped by 3 bases and J by 7 bases, with 7 bases between them. The chain's CDR3 is CASSFFGNEQFF. The CDR3 bases are TGTGCCAGCAGTTTTTTTGGGAATGAGCAGTTCTTC.

The chain employs TRBV9 and TRBJ2-1; 12 nucleotides agree with TRBD2. The germline V gene encodes CDR1 SGDLS and CDR2 YYNGEE. The CDR3 consists of 15 residues. V shed 0 bases, J shed 10 bases, and the junction held 5 bases outside the gene matches. The CDR3 DNA reads TGTGCCAGCAGCGTAGCTAGCGGGGGGGCCGGGGAGCAGTTCTTC. Its protein product is CASSVASGGAGEQFF.

The rearrangement links TRBV11-3 to TRBJ2-3; D is ambiguous. Per germline, CDR1 SGHNT and CDR2 YENEEA. V was shortened by 0 bases and J by 1 base, with 2 bases between the two germline ends. CDR3 length equals 13 residues. In DNA form, the CDR3 reads TGTGCCAGCAGCTTAGAGCGCACAGATACGCAGTATTTT. The encoded protein is CASSLERTDTQYF.

Points on this clonotype: A read error may be the cause here, since a much bigger clone is one base away. The genes are TRBV5-1 and TRBJ1-2, with D possibly matching TRBD1 (6 bases). Germline V gene lookup returns CDR1 SGHRS and CDR2 YFSETQ. This CDR3 is 14 amino acids long. CDR3 DNA sequence: TGCACCAGCAGCCTTTCTGACAGGTCCTATGGCTACACCTTC. Amino acid sequence: CTSSLSDRSYGYTF.

This clonotype showed up just a few times. The chain uses TRBV7-3 and TRBJ2-1; 9 bases line up with TRBD2. V lost 3 bases and J lost 1; bases outside the gene matches: 13. The CDR3 has 19 amino acids. CDR1 and CDR2 from the germline V gene are SGHTA and FQGTGA. CDR3 protein: CASSLSPPGGRVSYNEQFF. CDR3 bases: TGTGCCAGCAGCTTGAGTCCTCCTGGCGGGAGGGTGTCCTACAATGAGCAGTTCTTC.

The chain uses TRBV6-1 and TRBJ1-6, with 8 nucleotides matching TRBD1. This CDR3 has 14 amino acids. In germline, CDR1 is MNHNS, CDR2 SASEGT. J lost 7 bases, V lost 6 bases, and 5 bases had no gene match. In DNA, the CDR3 is TGTGCCAGCAGGCCGACAGGGGCGAATTCACCCCTCCACTTT. Its protein is CASRPTGANSPLHF.

Comment on this clonotype: A single base separates this from a much larger clone, so it may be a read error. The V gene is TRBV29-1, the J gene TRBJ2-5, with D possibly being TRBD1 (7 bases). There are 12 residues in the CDR3. Germline CDR1 reads SQVTM; CDR2 reads ANQGSEA. The CDR3 DNA reads as TGCGGCGTTGAAGCAGGGGGGGAGACCCAGTACTTC. It encodes CGVEAGGETQYF.

V gene TRBV18 combines with J gene TRBJ1-3; TRBD1 is a possible D gene (6 bases). CDR3 length: 15 residues. V was cut by 3 bases and J by 4 bases, with 13 bases left in between. Germline V lookup: CDR1 KGHSH, CDR2 LQKENI. The CDR3 here is CASSPERGNGNTIYF. The CDR3 DNA reads as TGTGCCAGCTCACCCGAGAGGGGGAACGGAAACACCATATATTTT.

V usage is TRBV14 and J usage is TRBJ2-5, with D possibly TRBD1 on 5 matching bases. In germline, CDR1 is SGHDN, CDR2 FVKESK. The CDR3 runs to 15 residues. The V and J ends lost 0 bases and 7 bases respectively, with 15 bases between them. The CDR3 region is CASSQDPVQGGTQYF. The CDR3 nucleotides read TGTGCCAGCAGCCAAGATCCCGTGCAGGGTGGGACCCAGTACTTC.

The sample holds many counts of this clonotype. The genes are TRBV6-5 and TRBJ2-5; possible D gene TRBD1, 6 bases. CDR3 length equals 12 residues. Trimming left V 9 bases short and J 3 bases short, with 11 bases between. CDR1 and CDR2 (germline): MNHEY, SVGAGI. For the CDR3, the DNA is TGTGCCAGTGGCACAGGGAAAGAGACCCAGTACTTC. It translates to CASGTGKETQYF.

This clonotype was seen a few times. The V gene is TRBV6-5, the J gene TRBJ2-4; unclear D gene. The V end lost 0 bases, the J end lost 0 bases, and 18 bases lay between the germline ends. The CDR3 contains 19 residues. Per the germline V gene, CDR1 is MNHEY and CDR2 is SVGAGI. Here the CDR3 reads CASSYSGHQFLLAKNIQYF. The CDR3, as DNA: TGTGCCAGCAGTTACTCGGGCCATCAATTCCTGCTAGCCAAAAACATTCAGTACTTC.

About this clonotype itself: This could be a read error, since a much larger clone is one nucleotide away. The chain has TRBV5-1 and TRBJ1-1; the D gene is possibly TRBD1 (5 bases). The CDR3 consists of 14 residues. Germline assignment: CDR1 SGHRS and CDR2 YFSETQ. The CDR3 coding sequence is TGCGCCAGCAGCTCGGGGGGGAGTCACACTAAAGCTTTCTTT. Encoded protein: CASSSGGSHTKAFF. The variable domain in full, completed from reference TRBV5-1 and TRBJ1-1, reads KAGVTQTPRYLIKTRGQQVTLSCSPISGHRSVSWYQQTPGQGLQFLFEYFSETQRNKGNFPGRFSGRQFSNSRSEMNVSTLELGDSALYLCASSSGGSHTKAFFGQGTRLTVV.

In its sample, this clonotype was seen a few times. This chain links TRBV7-2 with TRBJ2-5, with TRBD2 identical over 13 bases. In germline, CDR1 is SGHTA, CDR2 FQGNSA. The junction had 5 bases not matched to a gene; V was cut back by 5 bases and J by 2 bases. The CDR3 is 16 amino acids. The CDR3 DNA follows: TGTGCCAGCAGCGTTTGGACTAGCGGGGGACAAGAGACCCAGTACTTC. This translates into CASSVWTSGGQETQYF. Looking up the rest from reference TRBV7-2 and TRBJ2-5 gives the full variable domain: GAGVSQSPSNKVTEKGKDVELRCDPISGHTALYWYRQSLGQGLEFLIYFQGNSAPDKSGLPSDRFSAERTGGSVSTLTIQRTQQEDSAVYLCASSVWTSGGQETQYFGPGTRLLVL.

This rearrangement joins TRBV9 to TRBJ1-1, with 9 bases lining up with TRBD1. Germline CDR1 and CDR2: SGDLS and YYNGEE. The trim removed 4 bases at V and 4 bases at J, leaving 11 bases unmatched. The CDR3 length is 16 residues. The CDR3 region has the DNA TGTGCCAGCAGCCCTCTAGGTGGACAGGGGATCACTGAAGCTTTCTTT. Protein sequence: CASSPLGGQGITEAFF.

In this sample, this clonotype turned up a few times. V and J are TRBV19 and TRBJ2-3; 10 bases match TRBD2. Germline trimming cut 1 base from V and 1 base from J; bases unmatched to any gene: 11. Germline CDR1 LNHDA, CDR2 SQIVND (reference sequence). This CDR3 is 19 amino acids long. The CDR3 region has the DNA TGTGCCAGTAGTATAGGCGGGACTAGCGCATTCAGAGGCACAGATACGCAGTATTTT. Translation gives CASSIGGTSAFRGTDTQYF.

The V call is TRBV29-1, the J call TRBJ1-4; 8 nucleotides line up with TRBD1. Germline assignment: CDR1 SQVTM and CDR2 ANQGSEA. The CDR3 sequence is 13 residues long. With V trimmed by 4 bases and J by 6 bases, 4 bases remained unmatched. The CDR3 coding sequence is TGCAGCGTTGGCTCAGGGGGCCATGAAAAACTGTTTTTT. This codes for CSVGSGGHEKLFF.

This clonotype was seen at least ten times. The genes are TRBV12-3 or TRBV12-4 and TRBJ2-5, with TRBD1 identical over 7 bases. V was pared by 5 bases and J by 0 bases, with 6 bases of the junction left unmatched. This CDR3 comprises 15 residues. Here the CDR3 DNA reads TGTGCCAGCAGTCAAGACAGGGCGTACCAAGAGACCCAGTACTTC. It specifies CASSQDRAYQETQYF.

This chain joins TRBV14 and TRBJ2-2; D not certain. The germline V gene encodes CDR1 SGHDN and CDR2 FVKESK. The CDR3 loop spans 13 amino acids. The germline V and J ends were trimmed by 4 bases and 6 bases, with 9 bases remaining between them. CDR3 nucleotide sequence: TGTGCCAGCAGCCCCCAATGGGCCGGGGAGCTGTTTTTT. Protein sequence: CASSPQWAGELFF.

This clonotype was detected only a few times. The gene calls are TRBV30 and TRBJ2-2, with 10 bases matching TRBD2. This CDR3 contains 14 residues. With 4 bases clipped from V and 4 bases from J, the junction kept 3 bases outside the gene matches. The germline V gene encodes CDR1 GTSNPN and CDR2 SVGIG (reference sequence). The CDR3 nucleotides read TGTGCCTGGACTAGCGGGAGCGGCACCGGGGAGCTGTTTTTT. It is translated as CAWTSGSGTGELFF. The full variable domain, in which reference TRBV30 and TRBJ2-2 provide the parts outside the CDR3, is SQTIHQWPATLVQPVGSPLSLECTVEGTSNPNLYWYRQAAGRGLQLLFYSVGIGQISSEVPQNLSASRPQDRQFILSSKKLLLSDSGFYLCAWTSGSGTGELFFGEGSRLTVL.

The chain has TRBV29-1 and TRBJ2-5; 7 nucleotides match TRBD1. The CDR3 length is 13 residues. Unmatched junction bases numbered 9, after V lost 6 bases and J lost 5 bases. The V gene's germline CDR1 is SQVTM and CDR2 ANQGSEA. In nucleotides, the CDR3 is TGCAGCGTGGAACGACAGGGCCGCGAGACCCAGTACTTC. This gives the protein CSVERQGRETQYF.

V and J are TRBV20-1 and TRBJ1-1; 11 nucleotides line up with TRBD1. With V trimmed by 6 bases and J by 2 bases, 5 bases remained unmatched. The CDR3 sequence is 14 residues long. The V gene's germline CDR1 is DFQATT and CDR2 SNEGSKA (reference sequence). The CDR3 region is CSARDRGANTEAFF. Here the CDR3 DNA reads TGCAGTGCAAGGGACAGGGGGGCCAACACTGAAGCTTTCTTT.

The table lists this clonotype with a few counts. The chain employs TRBV10-3 and TRBJ2-2; TRBD2 matches at 12 bases. This CDR3 spans 13 amino acids. Looked up from germline, CDR1 is ENHRY and CDR2 is SYGVKD. V trimming: 9 bases; J trimming: 11 bases; junction bases outside the gene matches: 7. The CDR3 region is CAMASGGASELFF. The DNA for the CDR3 is TGTGCCATGGCTAGCGGGGGGGCCAGTGAGCTGTTTTTT.

The rearrangement links TRBV20-1 to TRBJ2-3; 12 nucleotides agree with TRBD2. Germline V gene data show CDR1 as DFQATT and CDR2 as SNEGSKA (reference sequence). The CDR3 contains 16 residues. J gave up 1 base and V 1 base, and 3 bases lay outside the gene matches. CDR3 protein: CSARGLAGARTDTQYF. For the CDR3, the DNA is TGCAGTGCTAGAGGACTAGCGGGGGCCCGCACAGATACGCAGTATTTT.

To note about this clonotype: The junction departs from germline at one end; a sequencing error may be responsible. The rearrangement links TRBV14 to TRBJ2-5; D is unclear. In germline, CDR1 is SGHDN, CDR2 FVKESK. CDR3 length: 12 amino acids. The CDR3 DNA follows: TGTGCCAGCAGCCAAGCTACAAAGACTCAGTACTTC. Residues: CASSQATKTQYF. Looking up the rest from reference TRBV14 and TRBJ2-5 gives the full variable domain: EAGVTQFPSHSVIEKGQTVTLRCDPISGHDNLYWYRRVMGKEIKFLLHFVKESKQDESGMPNNRFLAERTGGTYSTLKVQPAELEDSGVYFCASSQATKTQYFGPGTRLLVL.

This sequence joins TRBV18 and TRBJ2-5; D is perhaps TRBD1 (6 bases). CDR3 length equals 14 residues. V lost 2 bases to trimming and J lost 2 bases, with 9 bases between them. The germline CDR1 and CDR2 sequences are KGHSH and LQKENI. The CDR3 here is CASSPYTGQETQYF. The CDR3 coding sequence is TGTGCCAGCTCACCATATACAGGGCAAGAGACCCAGTACTTC.